In this sample, the clone carrying this T cell receptor (beta chain) turned up a few times. The data were taken from a study of patients and donors after allogeneic stem cell transplantation. In TCRdb, the RT-PCR reads were re-called with MiXCR into one record per CDR3 protein. Among 100,000 to 120,000 distinct CDR3 sequences listed, approximately 35% were seen once. The CDR3 loop spans 20 amino acids. Trimming shortened V by 0 bases and J by 0 bases, and 23 bases separated the two germline ends. Germline-derived CDR1 and CDR2 are MNHEY and SVGAGI. This clonotype was obtained from a human donor who was either an allogeneic HSCT recipient or a stem cell or donor lymphocyte infusion donor (not recorded which). It is not recorded whose cells these are; they may come from a transplant donor. The chain recombines TRBV6-5 with TRBJ1-1; no reliable D call. Sequencing was performed on blood, either unsorted or a sorted T cell fraction (not recorded which). The DNA for the CDR3 is TGTGCCAGCAGTTACTCGTTGAAGGAAGGACGGAGACTCATGAACACTGAAGCTTTCTTT. Encoded protein: CASSYSLKEGRRLMNTEAFF.